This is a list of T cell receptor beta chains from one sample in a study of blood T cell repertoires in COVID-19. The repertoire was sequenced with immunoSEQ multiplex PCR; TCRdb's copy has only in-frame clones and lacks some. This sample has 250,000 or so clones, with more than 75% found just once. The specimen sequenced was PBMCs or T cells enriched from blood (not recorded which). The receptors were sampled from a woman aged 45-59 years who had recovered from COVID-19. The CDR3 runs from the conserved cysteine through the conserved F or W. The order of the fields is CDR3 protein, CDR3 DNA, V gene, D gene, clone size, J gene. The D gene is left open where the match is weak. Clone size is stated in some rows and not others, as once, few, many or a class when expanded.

CASSPDRGNPLSAFF	TGTGCCAGCTCACCGGACAGGGGAAACCCTCTAAGCGCTTTCTTT	TRBV18	TRBD1	.	TRBJ1-1
CASSLDRDKPQHF	TGTGCCAGCAGCTTAGACAGGGATAAGCCCCAGCATTTT	TRBV11-2	.	few	TRBJ1-5
CASSLPHLGGGLYGDTQYF	TGTGCCAGCAGCTTGCCGCACCTAGGCGGGGGATTATACGGAGATACGCAGTATTTT	TRBV5-6	TRBD2	.	TRBJ2-3
CASSEHGTGGSGETQYF	TGTGCCAGCAGTGAGCACGGGACAGGGGGCTCGGGAGAGACCCAGTACTTC	TRBV9	TRBD1	few	TRBJ2-5
CASSSGQGNTEAFF	TGCGCCAGCAGCTCGGGACAGGGGAACACTGAAGCTTTCTTT	TRBV5-1	TRBD1	.	TRBJ1-1
CASSDGAGDTDTQYF	TGTGCCAGCAGTGACGGGGCAGGGGACACAGATACGCAGTATTTT	TRBV6-4	.	few	TRBJ2-3
CASSRERGETQYF	TGTGCCAGCTCACGGGAGAGAGGAGAGACCCAGTACTTC	TRBV18	.	.	TRBJ2-5
CASSEVEPGVGGYTF	TGTGCCAGCAGTGAAGTGGAGCCAGGGGTCGGTGGCTACACCTTC	TRBV2	.	.	TRBJ1-2
CASSSIFQNTEAFF	TGTGCCAGCTCATCCATTTTCCAGAACACTGAAGCTTTCTTT	TRBV18	.	.	TRBJ1-1
CASSIPTGTNTEAFF	TGTGCCAGCAGCATACCCACAGGGACGAACACTGAAGCTTTCTTT	TRBV11-2	.	once	TRBJ1-1
CASRQNGMNTEAFF	TGTGCCAGCAGACAGAACGGAATGAACACTGAAGCTTTCTTT	TRBV6-5	.	.	TRBJ1-1
CASSDPTGSRGTIYF	TGTGCCAGCAGTGACCCGACAGGGAGTAGAGGCACCATATATTTT	TRBV25-1	TRBD1	.	TRBJ1-3
CSVVLAGGTDTQYF	TGCAGCGTTGTACTAGCGGGAGGAACAGATACGCAGTATTTT	TRBV29-1	TRBD2	.	TRBJ2-3
CASSQGIANSPLHF	TGTGCCAGCAGCCAAGGGATAGCTAATTCACCCCTCCACTTT	TRBV3-1/TRBV3-2	.	.	TRBJ1-6
CASSSRDRAGNTIYF	TGTGCCAGCAGTTCCCGGGACAGGGCTGGAAACACCATATATTTT	TRBV28	TRBD1	.	TRBJ1-3
CASTRNSGANVLTF	TGTGCCAGCACCAGGAACTCTGGGGCCAACGTCCTGACTTTC	TRBV6-5	.	.	TRBJ2-6
CASSVEGVGSPLHF	TGTGCCAGCAGCGTAGAGGGGGTGGGATCACCCCTCCACTTT	TRBV9	.	.	TRBJ1-6
CASSLYSGTYNEQFF	TGTGCCAGCAGCTTATATTCAGGTACCTACAATGAGCAGTTCTTC	TRBV7-8	.	.	TRBJ2-1
CASSLGQSYSGNTIYF	TGTGCCAGCAGTTTAGGACAGAGCTACTCTGGAAACACCATATATTTT	TRBV28	.	.	TRBJ1-3
CASSLGTSPDEQYF	TGTGCCAGCAGCCTCGGGACTTCCCCGGACGAGCAGTACTTC	TRBV4-2	.	.	TRBJ2-7
CATSDSGTGGWGAQYF	TGTGCCACCAGTGATTCCGGGACAGGGGGCTGGGGGGCGCAGTATTTT	TRBV24-1	TRBD1	few	TRBJ2-3
CAWSVSGDSPLHF	TGTGCCTGGAGTGTATCTGGAGATTCACCCCTCCACTTT	TRBV30	.	.	TRBJ1-6
CASSRGLAGGTQETQYF	TGTGCCAGTAGTAGAGGACTAGCGGGAGGTACCCAAGAGACCCAGTACTTC	TRBV19	TRBD2	.	TRBJ2-5
CASSPRQGSYNEQFF	TGTGCCAGCAGTCCCCGACAGGGATCCTACAATGAGCAGTTCTTC	TRBV6-2/TRBV6-3	TRBD1	.	TRBJ2-1
CASSEAGRLATDTQYF	TGTGCCAGCAGTGAAGCTGGCAGACTAGCCACAGATACGCAGTATTTT	TRBV2	TRBD2	.	TRBJ2-3
CASSLLYEQYF	TGTGCCAGCAGTTTACTCTACGAGCAGTACTTC	TRBV12-3/TRBV12-4	.	.	TRBJ2-7
CASSYGLAGDNEQFF	TGTGCCAGCAGCTACGGGCTAGCGGGAGATAATGAGCAGTTCTTC	TRBV7-6	TRBD2	.	TRBJ2-1
CASSLSVAGGDTQYF	TGTGCCAGCAGCTTATCGGTAGCGGGGGGAGATACGCAGTATTTT	TRBV11-3	TRBD2	.	TRBJ2-3
CASSQTGGVNTEAFF	TGTGCCAGCAGCCAAACAGGGGGGGTGAACACTGAAGCTTTCTTT	TRBV7-9	TRBD1	once	TRBJ1-1
CATKASGGPQETQYF	TGTGCCACCAAGGCTAGCGGGGGACCCCAAGAGACCCAGTACTTC	TRBV15	TRBD2	.	TRBJ2-5
CASMTSAQETQYF	TGTGCCAGCATGACTAGCGCCCAAGAGACCCAGTACTTC	TRBV12-3/TRBV12-4	TRBD2	.	TRBJ2-5
CASSSSGTGVGSPLHF	TGTGCCAGCAGCTCCTCCGGGACAGGGGTCGGTTCACCCCTCCACTTT	TRBV7-3	TRBD1	.	TRBJ1-6
CASSYIGQLMSPLHF	TGTGCCAGCAGTTACATTGGACAGCTGATGTCACCCCTCCACTTT	TRBV6-2/TRBV6-3	.	.	TRBJ1-6
CASSSREHSNQPQHF	TGTGCCAGCTCATCTAGAGAGCATAGCAATCAGCCCCAGCATTTT	TRBV18	.	.	TRBJ1-5
CASSSPPAGIGYTF	TGTGCCAGCAGCTCCCCCCCGGCAGGGATAGGCTACACCTTC	TRBV5-4	.	.	TRBJ1-2
CAWSASGIHEQYF	TGTGCCTGGAGCGCATCAGGGATTCACGAGCAGTACTTC	TRBV30	.	.	TRBJ2-7
CASSWDSPLAGGSETQYF	TGTGCCAGCAGCTGGGACTCCCCACTAGCGGGAGGCTCGGAGACCCAGTACTTC	TRBV3-1/TRBV3-2	TRBD2	.	TRBJ2-5
CASSLAASGTKETQYF	TGTGCCAGCAGCTTGGCGGCTAGCGGGACCAAAGAGACCCAGTACTTC	TRBV5-6	TRBD2	.	TRBJ2-5
CATSRGGGGRAYEQYF	TGTGCCACCAGCAGAGGGGGAGGCGGGAGGGCGTACGAGCAGTACTTC	TRBV15	TRBD2	.	TRBJ2-7
CASSLPGAGVGREQFF	TGTGCCAGCAGCCTCCCGGGAGCGGGAGTGGGTAGGGAGCAGTTCTTC	TRBV9	TRBD2	.	TRBJ2-1
CAITSVSEQFF	TGTGCCATCACCTCGGTTTCGGAGCAGTTCTTC	TRBV10-3	.	.	TRBJ2-1
CASAGGGTSGNEQFF	TGCGCCAGCGCCGGGGGGGGGACTAGCGGCAATGAGCAGTTCTTC	TRBV4-3	TRBD2	.	TRBJ2-1
CASSSYREPYGYTF	TGTGCCAGCAGCTCCTACAGGGAACCCTATGGCTACACCTTC	TRBV7-2	.	.	TRBJ1-2
CASSVGGSNYGYTF	TGTGCCAGCAGCGTAGGCGGATCTAACTATGGCTACACCTTC	TRBV9	.	.	TRBJ1-2
CASSPRDRRTGGELFF	TGTGCCAGCAGCCCGAGGGACAGGAGGACCGGGGGGGAGCTGTTTTTT	TRBV7-2	TRBD1	.	TRBJ2-2
CASSLGQGAYYGYTF	TGTGCCAGCAGCTTGGGACAGGGGGCTTACTATGGCTACACCTTC	TRBV5-6	TRBD1	.	TRBJ1-2
CASSWRLERGEQYF	TGTGCCAGCAGCTGGAGACTAGAACGGGGCGAGCAGTACTTC	TRBV7-2	.	.	TRBJ2-7
CASSSISGAETQYF	TGTGCCAGCAGCTCAATCAGCGGGGCAGAGACCCAGTACTTC	TRBV14	TRBD2	.	TRBJ2-5
CASSALAAASGEQFF	TGTGCCAGCTCAGCGCTAGCCGCGGCATCGGGTGAGCAGTTCTTC	TRBV18	.	.	TRBJ2-1
CATSGVGQGNQPQHF	TGTGCCACCAGTGGGGTAGGACAGGGTAATCAGCCCCAGCATTTT	TRBV24-1	TRBD1	.	TRBJ1-5
CSVLKDINGELFF	TGCAGCGTTCTTAAGGACATAAACGGGGAGCTGTTTTTT	TRBV29-1	.	.	TRBJ2-2
CASSFVGLPEQFF	TGTGCCAGCAGCTTTGTAGGACTTCCCGAGCAGTTCTTC	TRBV11-1	.	.	TRBJ2-1
CASSPFGQGANYGYTF	TGTGCCAGCTCACCATTCGGACAGGGGGCTAACTATGGCTACACCTTC	TRBV18	TRBD1	.	TRBJ1-2
CASRSGLAGLGYTGELFF	TGTGCCAGCAGGTCGGGACTAGCGGGTCTCGGTTACACCGGGGAGCTGTTTTTT	TRBV5-4	TRBD2	.	TRBJ2-2
CASGSAGHSNQPQHF	TGTGCCAGCGGGTCGGCGGGCCACAGCAATCAGCCCCAGCATTTT	TRBV6-5	.	few	TRBJ1-5
CASSYQGAAGNTIYF	TGTGCCAGCAGCTATCAGGGGGCGGCTGGAAACACCATATATTTT	TRBV7-2	TRBD1	.	TRBJ1-3
CAWSVGGGGSTEAFF	TGTGCCTGGAGTGTTGGGGGGGGCGGAAGCACTGAAGCTTTCTTT	TRBV30	.	once	TRBJ1-1
CASSFYGGLRNEQFF	TGTGCCAGCAGCTTTTACGGCGGCCTGAGGAATGAGCAGTTCTTC	TRBV5-6	.	.	TRBJ2-1
CASGDSYDDEKLFF	TGTGCCAGCGGGGACAGCTACGATGATGAAAAACTGTTTTTT	TRBV28	TRBD1	.	TRBJ1-4
CASSQDLLAGNTGELFF	TGCGCCAGCAGCCAAGACCTGCTAGCGGGGAACACCGGGGAGCTGTTTTTT	TRBV4-3	TRBD2	.	TRBJ2-2